These 8 T cell receptor beta chains were sequenced from one sample in a study of shared clonotypes between healthy human individuals. The assay was immunoSEQ multiplex PCR, and TCRdb's table has in-frame clones only and misses some. Found here are some 2,000,000 clones, 90% to 96% of them singletons; the top ten hold more than 0.1%. The sample comprised naive CD4+ T cells sorted from blood. Regarding subset: CD45RA+ positively selected. The receptors come from a man aged 18 to 30 in good health.

A remark on this clone: Other DNA sequences in the same sample also yield this CDR3. The J gene is TRBJ2-3, the V gene TRBV5-1; no firm D call. Trimming removed 2 bases at V and 4 bases at J, with 8 bases between. The CDR3 covers 13 residues. Germline V gene sequence: CDR1 SGHRS, CDR2 YFSETQ. CDR3: CASSLGSADTQYF. The CDR3 nucleotides read TGCGCCAGCAGCTTAGGGTCGGCAGATACGCAGTATTTT.

Points on this clone: At the DNA level, this CDR3 is encoded by other sequences in the same sample as well. The rearrangement uses TRBV5-6 and TRBJ1-1, with D unclear. CDR3 length: 11 amino acids. V shed 0 bases and J shed 7 bases, with 4 bases lying between them. CDR1 is SGHDT and CDR2 is YYEEEE in the germline V gene. The CDR3 is CASSLVGEAFF. The DNA for the CDR3 is TGTGCCAGCAGCTTGGTCGGTGAAGCTTTCTTT.

This chain connects TRBV10-3 to TRBJ2-2; 11 bases agree with TRBD2. The CDR3 loop spans 19 amino acids. Trimming removed 2 bases from V and 0 bases from J; junction bases left unmatched: 8. CDR1 and CDR2 (germline): ENHRY, SYGVKD. CDR3 sequence reads: CAISEPSSGRQTNTGELFF. The CDR3, as DNA: TGTGCCATCAGTGAGCCGTCTAGCGGGAGGCAAACGAACACCGGGGAGCTGTTTTTT.

The V gene is TRBV7-2, the J gene TRBJ2-3, with 8 nucleotides matching TRBD2. V lost 2 bases to trimming and J lost 4 bases; unmatched junction nucleotides: 17. The germline gives CDR1 SGHTA, CDR2 FQGNSA. This CDR3 spans 19 amino acids. CDR3 coding DNA: TGTGCCAGCAGCTTACTCCCCCGTAACTCGGGAGGGGTGGCAGATACGCAGTATTTT. The encoded protein is CASSLLPRNSGGVADTQYF.

V gene TRBV7-2 combines with J gene TRBJ1-3, with TRBD1 as a possible D gene (5 bases). The CDR3 sequence is 15 residues long. Germline V lookup: CDR1 SGHTA, CDR2 FQGNSA. The V and J ends lost 0 bases and 4 bases respectively, with 10 bases between them. CDR3 region: CASSLAGVGGNTIYF. The CDR3, as DNA: TGTGCCAGCAGCTTAGCAGGGGTTGGAGGAAACACCATATATTTT.

The rearrangement links TRBV15 to TRBJ2-7; D possibly corresponds to TRBD1 (6 bases). Trimming took off 1 base at V and 3 bases at J, with 13 bases between the two ends. The V gene's germline CDR1 is LNHNV and CDR2 YYDKDF (reference sequence). The CDR3 is 15 amino acids. The CDR3 is CATSRGGLLNYEQYF. CDR3 nucleotide sequence: TGTGCCACCAGCAGAGGGGGGCTGTTAAACTACGAGCAGTACTTC.

This chain uses TRBV7-8 with TRBJ1-2; 8 nucleotides align to TRBD1. CDR3 length: 18 residues. Germline V gives CDR1 SGHVS, CDR2 FQNEAQ. The V and J ends lost 5 bases and 4 bases, in that order; junction bases with no gene match: 18. This chain's CDR3 is CASSHNPQAGGLSYGYTF. The CDR3 nucleotides are TGTGCCAGCAGCCATAATCCACAAGCAGGGGGCCTGAGCTATGGCTACACCTTC.

The chain has TRBV15 and TRBJ1-3; D call uncertain. CDR3 length: 16 residues. V was pared by 1 base and J by 0 bases, with 10 bases between. CDR1 is LNHNV and CDR2 is YYDKDF in the germline V gene (reference sequence). CDR3: CATSRVAEISGNTIYF. DNA of the CDR3: TGTGCCACCAGCAGAGTTGCCGAGATCTCTGGAAACACCATATATTTT.